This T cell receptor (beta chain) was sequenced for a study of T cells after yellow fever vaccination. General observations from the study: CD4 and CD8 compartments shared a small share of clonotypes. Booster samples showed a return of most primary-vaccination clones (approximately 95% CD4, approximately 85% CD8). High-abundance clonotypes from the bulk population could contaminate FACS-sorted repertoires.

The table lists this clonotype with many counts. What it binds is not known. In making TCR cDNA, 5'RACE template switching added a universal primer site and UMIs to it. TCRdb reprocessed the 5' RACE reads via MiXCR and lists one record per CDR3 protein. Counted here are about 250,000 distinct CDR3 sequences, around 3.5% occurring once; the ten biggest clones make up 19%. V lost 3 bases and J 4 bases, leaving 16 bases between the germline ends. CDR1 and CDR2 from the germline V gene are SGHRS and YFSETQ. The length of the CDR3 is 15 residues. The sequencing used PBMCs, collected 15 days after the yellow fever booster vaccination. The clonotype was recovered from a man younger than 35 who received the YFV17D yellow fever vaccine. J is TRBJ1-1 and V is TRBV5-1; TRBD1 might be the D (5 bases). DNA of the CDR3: TGCGCCAGCAGCTCGCAGGGACTTGGGGCCACTGAAGCTTTCTTT. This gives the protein CASSSQGLGATEAFF.